This section outlines one T cell receptor (beta chain) sequence together with its context. No antigen is known for it. No qualities accompany the bases; no much larger clone lies one base away. The sample's time point label, in plain terms: before neoadjuvant nivolumab. Patients were newly diagnosed with stage II-IVA oral cavity squamous cell carcinoma and had received no prior systemic or radiation treatment. The cohort consisted of patients with HPV-negative, locally advanced oral cavity squamous cell carcinoma. No culture maintenance or expansion was done, as the peripheral blood mononuclear cells went straight to analysis. The samples were obtained from a longitudinal correlative study of a single-arm phase II trial testing neoadjuvant nivolumab in oral cavity squamous cell carcinoma. Subject-matched pre- and post-treatment PBMCs and tumors from three responders and three non-responders underwent genomic DNA-based TCRbeta sequencing. Peripheral blood mononuclear cells were collected before nivolumab treatment and were collected again after treatment, at the time of surgery. The Maxwell RSC DNA from Cells kit was used to isolate genomic DNA from PBMCs.

This entry is derived from a study of neoadjuvant anti-PD-1 for oral cavity cancer (dated by TCRdb to the early 2020s). About the full investigation: Before undergoing curative-intent surgical resection, most patients got three to four biweekly nivolumab doses at 3 mg/kg. Responders were defined as patients with complete response, partial response or stable disease by RECIST 1.1; non-responders were defined as patients with progression. There were 12 patients in the parent correlative cohort, and the response rate was less than 40%. Patients without progression received a fourth nivolumab dose around day 43 and underwent definitive surgical resection on days 50-56. What the research found in general, with its limitations: A higher pretreatment blood Treg/Th17 ratio correlated with both higher pretreatment blood TCRbeta clonality and lower post-treatment tumor TCRbeta clonality. Within PBMCs, T cell clonality (Gini index) was significantly higher in non-responders than responders after neoadjuvant nivolumab. The TCR analyses had only three patients in each response group, and the authors called for validation in larger cohorts.

For deep sequencing, each PBMC sample was run in six replicates, with libraries mostly built from 400 to 500 ng of input genomic DNA. The immunoSEQ hsTCRbeta kit was used to prepare TCRbeta libraries according to the manufacturer's instructions. The completed libraries were mixed into a single pool at 3 nM, then sequenced with an Illumina NovaSeq 6000 S4 flow cell. Per the authors' processing: The immunoSEQ Analyzer was used for raw data preprocessing and quality control. The analysis was restricted to productive rearrangements, with each unique CDR3 amino acid sequence defining a clonotype. Repertoire clonality was estimated as the Gini-Simpson index, which was calculated using the R package tcR. Student's t test was used to compare Gini indices, while Pearson correlation assessed associations with tumor size change. Drawn from immuneACCESS, this table holds only the in-frame rearrangements with V and J called that TCRdb kept. Clones are partly lost; checked studies trace under half to an unresolved V gene and leave the rest unexplained. V and J calls and clone size are as listed in that table; D and trimming were resolved from the DNA. Here the sample has fewer than 70,000 clones; 70% to 85% occur a single time. The ten largest make up just over 2.5% of the sample.

As encoded in the germline V gene (reference sequence), CDR1 is MNHNY while CDR2 is SVGAGI. V is clipped by 7 bases and J by 3 bases, and the sequence between their germline boundaries is 14 bases long. There are 14 amino acids in the CDR3, from cysteine to phenylalanine inclusive. The read is trimmed to its CDR3 DNA, 42 bases read in frame from base 1. The chain links TRBV6-6 with TRBJ2-3; the D gene is perhaps TRBD1 or TRBD2, each of them matching over 6 bases. The source of this sequence is a person aged 40 to 85 with oral cavity squamous cell carcinoma. The material sequenced was PBMCs, taken before nivolumab (anti-PD-1) treatment. The CDR3 region: CASTGAGRTDTQYF. The DNA sequence is TGTGCCAGCACAGGGGCAGGGAGGACAGATACGCAGTATTTT.